This record covers a single T cell receptor (beta chain). Its antigen remains unknown. Sequencing targeted expressed TCRB transcripts, as all isolated RNA had been reverse transcribed. The table came from immunoSEQ multiplex PCR; TCRdb's copy has only in-frame clones and leaves some out. This sample carries a few hundred thousand clones, about 11% of them seen once, and the ten largest clones take roughly 0.017%. The data stem from a study of beta chain features in type 1 diabetes. Notes on the study in general: In all four CD4+ subsets, TCRB CDR3 length was significantly, moderately reduced in type 1 diabetes.

The germline V gene has CDR1 ENHRY and CDR2 SYGVKD. Trimming took 3 bases from V and 2 from J, leaving 17 bases between them. The CDR3 has 17 amino acids. J is TRBJ1-5 and V is TRBV10-3; tentatively, D is TRBD1 (6 bases). Sequences were obtained from naive CD4+ T cells from blood. The sequence was collected from a young man with type 1 diabetes. The CDR3 coding sequence is TGTGCCATCAGTGACAGGGGAGCAGGGGCGGGCAATCAGCCCCAGCATTTT. This encodes CAISDRGAGAGNQPQHF.